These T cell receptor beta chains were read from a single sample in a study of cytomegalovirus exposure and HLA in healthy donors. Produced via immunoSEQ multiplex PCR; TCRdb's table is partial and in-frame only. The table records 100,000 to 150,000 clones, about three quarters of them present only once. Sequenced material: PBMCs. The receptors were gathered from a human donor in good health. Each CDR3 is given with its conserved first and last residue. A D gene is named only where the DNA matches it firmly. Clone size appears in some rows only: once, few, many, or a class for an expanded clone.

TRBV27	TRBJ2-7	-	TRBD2	CASSRLAGMYEQYF	TGTGCCAGCAGTCGACTAGCGGGGATGTACGAGCAGTACTTC
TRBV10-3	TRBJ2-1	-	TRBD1	CAISEPTGVQDEQFF	TGTGCCATCAGTGAGCCCACAGGGGTACAGGATGAGCAGTTCTTC
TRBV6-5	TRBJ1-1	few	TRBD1	CASSYTGDGETEAFF	TGTGCCAGCAGTTACACAGGGGATGGGGAGACTGAAGCTTTCTTT
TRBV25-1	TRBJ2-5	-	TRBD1	CASSEWDRVRETQYF	TGTGCCAGCAGTGAATGGGACAGGGTCAGAGAGACCCAGTACTTC
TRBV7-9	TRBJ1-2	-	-	CSSSPFGGGLNYGYTF	TGTTCCAGCAGTCCATTCGGCGGAGGTCTTAACTATGGCTACACCTTC
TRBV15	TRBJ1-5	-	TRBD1	CATSRALQGSNQPQHF	TGTGCCACCAGCAGAGCCTTACAGGGGAGCAATCAGCCCCAGCATTTT
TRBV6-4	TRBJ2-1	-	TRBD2	CASSALAGGYNEQFF	TGTGCCAGCAGTGCCCTAGCGGGGGGGTACAATGAGCAGTTCTTC
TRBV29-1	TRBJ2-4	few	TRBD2	CSVEWGGLAIQYF	TGCAGCGTTGAATGGGGAGGGCTGGCCATTCAGTACTTC
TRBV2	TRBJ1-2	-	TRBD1	CASSGQGPYGYTF	TGTGCCAGCAGCGGACAGGGTCCGTATGGCTACACCTTC
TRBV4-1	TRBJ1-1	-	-	CASSQVGGNTEAFF	TGCGCCAGCAGCCAAGTGGGAGGGAACACTGAAGCTTTCTTT
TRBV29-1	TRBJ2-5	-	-	CSVGDTQETQYF	TGCAGCGTTGGGGACACCCAAGAGACCCAGTACTTC
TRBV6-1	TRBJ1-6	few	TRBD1	CASRTDRRESPLHF	TGTGCCAGCAGGACGGACAGGAGAGAGTCACCCCTCCACTTT
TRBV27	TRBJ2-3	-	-	CASSFQGIDTQYF	TGTGCCAGCAGTTTTCAGGGAATAGATACGCAGTATTTT
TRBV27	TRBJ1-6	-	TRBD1	CASSLWGRGDNSPLHF	TGTGCCAGCAGTTTATGGGGCAGGGGGGATAATTCACCCCTCCACTTT
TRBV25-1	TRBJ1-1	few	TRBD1	CASSDNRGTEAFF	TGTGCCAGCAGTGACAACAGGGGTACTGAAGCTTTCTTT
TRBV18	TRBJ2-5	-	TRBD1	CASSVGTGGGETQYF	TGTGCCAGCTCAGTCGGGACAGGGGGAGGAGAGACCCAGTACTTC
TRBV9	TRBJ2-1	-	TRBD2	CASSEQVAGGNEQFF	TGTGCCAGCAGCGAGCAGGTAGCGGGGGGGAATGAGCAGTTCTTC
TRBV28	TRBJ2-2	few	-	CASIGLSNTGELFF	TGTGCCAGCATCGGGTTGTCGAACACCGGGGAGCTGTTTTTT
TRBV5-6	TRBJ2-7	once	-	CASSLVGGGEQYF	TGTGCCAGCAGCTTGGTGGGGGGAGGCGAGCAGTACTTC
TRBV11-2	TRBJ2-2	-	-	CASRDREVGELFF	TGTGCCTCAAGAGACAGGGAGGTCGGGGAGCTGTTTTTT
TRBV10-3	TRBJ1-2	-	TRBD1	CATSTGVGYGYTF	TGTGCCACCTCGACAGGGGTGGGGTATGGCTACACCTTC
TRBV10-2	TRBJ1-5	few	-	CASSDSEYYQPQHF	TGCGCCAGCAGCGACAGCGAATACTATCAGCCCCAGCATTTT
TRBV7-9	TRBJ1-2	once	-	CASSFGQGCTF	-
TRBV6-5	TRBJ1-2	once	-	CASSLTLSYGYTF	TGTGCCAGCAGTTTAACGCTTAGCTATGGCTACACCTTC
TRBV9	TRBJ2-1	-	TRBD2	CASSSRGGYNNEQFF	TGTGCCAGCAGCTCCCGGGGGGGCTATAACAATGAGCAGTTCTTC
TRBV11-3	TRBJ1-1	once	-	CASSSNSKLNTEAFF	TGTGCCAGCAGCTCCAACAGCAAACTGAACACTGAAGCTTTCTTT
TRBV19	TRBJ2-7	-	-	CASSIGPGGYEQYF	TGTGCCAGTAGTATAGGTCCAGGTGGCTACGAGCAGTACTTC
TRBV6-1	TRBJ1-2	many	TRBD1	CASRDRGPGNYGYTF	TGTGCCAGCAGGGACAGGGGGCCAGGAAACTATGGCTACACCTTC
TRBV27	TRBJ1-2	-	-	CASSSISQIANYGYTF	TGTGCCAGCAGTTCCATTTCACAAATTGCTAACTATGGCTACACCTTC
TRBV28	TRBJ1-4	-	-	CASSKQGVGEKLFF	TGTGCCAGCAGTAAACAGGGAGTAGGGGAAAAACTGTTTTTT
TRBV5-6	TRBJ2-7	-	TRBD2	CASSPLAGVRDEQYF	TGTGCCAGCAGCCCTCTAGCGGGGGTAAGGGACGAGCAGTACTTC
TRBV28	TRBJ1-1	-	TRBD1	CASSPRDRGTEAFF	TGTGCCAGCAGCCCCCGAGACAGGGGCACTGAAGCTTTCTTT
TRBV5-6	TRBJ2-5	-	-	CASSLMEAGEGETQYF	TGTGCCAGCAGCTTGATGGAGGCAGGGGAGGGGGAGACCCAGTACTTC
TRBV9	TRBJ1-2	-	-	CASSVGGGNYGYTF	TGTGCCAGCAGCGTAGGGGGAGGAAACTATGGCTACACCTTC
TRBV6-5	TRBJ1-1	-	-	CASSYESGMNTEAFF	TGTGCCAGCAGTTACGAGAGCGGGATGAACACTGAAGCTTTCTTT
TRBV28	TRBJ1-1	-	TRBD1	CASSFYTGDTEAFF	TGTGCCAGCAGTTTCTATACAGGGGACACTGAAGCTTTCTTT
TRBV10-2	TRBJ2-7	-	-	CASSELGGGEQYF	TGCGCCAGCAGTGAGTTGGGGGGAGGCGAGCAGTACTTC
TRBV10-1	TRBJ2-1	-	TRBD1	CASSTGTGELEQFF	TGCGCCAGCAGTACCGGGACAGGGGAATTGGAGCAGTTCTTC
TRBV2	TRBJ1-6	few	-	CASSVTPTQGNSPLHF	TGTGCCAGCAGCGTGACACCCACACAGGGAAATTCACCCCTCCACTTT
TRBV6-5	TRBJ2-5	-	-	CASSYHEQIQETQYF	TGTGCCAGCAGTTACCACGAACAGATTCAAGAGACCCAGTACTTC
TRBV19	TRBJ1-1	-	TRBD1	CASSRGDRGFRSEAFF	TGTGCCAGTAGTAGGGGGGACAGGGGGTTTAGGTCTGAAGCTTTCTTT
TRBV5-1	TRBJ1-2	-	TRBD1	CASSFGTGLLRNYGYTF	TGCGCCAGCAGCTTCGGGACAGGGCTTCTTCGCAACTATGGCTACACCTTC
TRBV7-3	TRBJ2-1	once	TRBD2	CASSLGTSGGANHNEQFF	TGTGCCAGCAGCCTCGGGACTAGCGGGGGGGCAAATCACAATGAGCAGTTCTTC
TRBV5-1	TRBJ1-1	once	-	CASSFFRGSGDTEAFF	TGCGCCAGCAGCTTTTTTCGGGGGTCGGGGGACACTGAAGCTTTCTTT
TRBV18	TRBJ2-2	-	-	CASSPVTSGWSGELFF	TGTGCCAGCTCACCAGTAACCTCGGGTTGGTCCGGGGAGCTGTTTTTT
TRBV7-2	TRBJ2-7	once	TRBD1	CASSLGTGDEQYF	TGTGCCAGCAGCTTAGGGACAGGGGATGAGCAGTACTTC
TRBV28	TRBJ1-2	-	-	CASSFNMDSAIYGYTF	TGTGCCAGCAGTTTCAACATGGACTCCGCTATTTATGGCTACACCTTC
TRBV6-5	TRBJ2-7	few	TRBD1	CASSVTGTEQYF	TGTGCCAGCAGTGTGACAGGGACCGAGCAGTACTTC
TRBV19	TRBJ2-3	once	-	CASSIGLADTQYF	TGTGCCAGTAGTATAGGCCTAGCAGATACGCAGTATTTT
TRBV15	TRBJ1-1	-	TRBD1	CATSIQSGTGWIF	TGTGCCACCAGCATTCAGTCAGGGACAGGGTGGATCTTT
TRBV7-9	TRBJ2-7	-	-	CASASEDSQYF	TGTGCCAGCGCCTCGGAGGATTCGCAGTACTTC
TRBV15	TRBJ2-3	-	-	CATSSGGTDTQYF	TGTGCCACCAGCAGCGGGGGCACAGATACGCAGTATTTT
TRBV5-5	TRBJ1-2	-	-	CASSLTGIEGYTF	TGTGCCAGCAGCTTAACAGGGATCGAAGGCTACACCTTC
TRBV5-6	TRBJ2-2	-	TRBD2	CASSFAGGNTGELFF	TGTGCCAGCAGCTTTGCGGGGGGAAACACCGGGGAGCTGTTTTTT
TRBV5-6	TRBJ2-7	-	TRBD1	CASSWTGLPYEQYF	TGTGCCAGCAGCTGGACAGGCCTTCCCTACGAGCAGTACTTC
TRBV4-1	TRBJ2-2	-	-	CASSHWDTNTGELFF	TGCGCCAGCAGCCACTGGGACACCAACACCGGGGAGCTGTTTTTT
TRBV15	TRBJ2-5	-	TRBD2	CATSGLARQETQYF	TGTGCCACCAGCGGACTAGCAAGGCAGGAGACCCAGTACTTC
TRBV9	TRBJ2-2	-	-	CASSAPPNWARTTGELFF	TGTGCCAGCAGCGCCCCCCCGAATTGGGCTAGGACAACCGGGGAGCTGTTTTTT
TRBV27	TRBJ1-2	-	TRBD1	CASSFDDRGRDGYTF	TGTGCCAGCAGTTTCGACGACAGGGGGCGGGATGGCTACACCTTC
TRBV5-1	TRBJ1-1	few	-	CASSLANPRQRNNTEAFF	TGCGCCAGCAGCTTGGCCAATCCGAGACAACGAAACAACACTGAAGCTTTCTTT